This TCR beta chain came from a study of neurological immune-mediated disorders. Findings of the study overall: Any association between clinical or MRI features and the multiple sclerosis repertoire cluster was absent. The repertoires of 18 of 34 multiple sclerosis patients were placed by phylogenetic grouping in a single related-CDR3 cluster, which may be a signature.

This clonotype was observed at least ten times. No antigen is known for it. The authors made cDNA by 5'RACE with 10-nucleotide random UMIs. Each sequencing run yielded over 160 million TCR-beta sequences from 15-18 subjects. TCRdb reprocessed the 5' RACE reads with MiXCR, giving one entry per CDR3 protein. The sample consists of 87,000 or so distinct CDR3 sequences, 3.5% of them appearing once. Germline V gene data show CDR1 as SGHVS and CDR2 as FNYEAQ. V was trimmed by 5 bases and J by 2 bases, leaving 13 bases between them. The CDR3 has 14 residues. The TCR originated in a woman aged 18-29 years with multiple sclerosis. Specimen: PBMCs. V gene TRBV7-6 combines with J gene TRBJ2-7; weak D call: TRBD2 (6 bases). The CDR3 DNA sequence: TGTGCCAGCAGCCCCCGGGGGAGTACCTACGAGCAGTACTTC. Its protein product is CASSPRGSTYEQYF. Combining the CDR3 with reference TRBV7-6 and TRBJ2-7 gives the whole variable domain GAGVSQSPRYKVTKRGQDVALRCDPISGHVSLYWYRQALGQGPEFLTYFNYEAQQDKSGLPNDRFSAERPEGSISTLTIQRTEQRDSAMYRCASSPRGSTYEQYFGPGTRLTVT.